This entry features one TCR beta chain sequence. Its specificity is not known. Time point meaning: blood 4 weeks post-SBRT, at nephrectomy. Treatment in this sample: 15 Gy SBRT to primary tumor, nephrectomy 4 weeks later. Nephrectomy followed 15 Gy stereotactic body radiation by 4 weeks. These data are taken from a study of radiation and T cells in renal cell carcinoma. Measured with immunoSEQ multiplex PCR; TCRdb has only the in-frame clones, and not every one. The repertoire consists of about 150,000 clones, with less than 90% occurring once and the leading ten covering under 20%. Study findings and constraints: Without pretreatment biopsies, baseline tumor clonotype presence was undetermined.

The sequence derives from a woman in her forties or fifties with renal cell carcinoma. Specimen: blood, collected from a patient whose treatment included radiotherapy and nephrectomy.

CDR3 sequence: CASSLEAGIGELFF. In DNA, the CDR3 is TGTGCCAGCAGCTTAGAAGCGGGAATAGGGGAGCTGTTTTTT. The chain is built from TRBV7-2 and TRBJ2-2; TRBD2 matches at 7 bases. This CDR3 contains 14 residues. Germline lookup yields CDR1 SGHTA and CDR2 FQGNSA. The V gene end was trimmed by 1 base and the J gene end by 8 bases; junction bases not matched to a gene: 4.